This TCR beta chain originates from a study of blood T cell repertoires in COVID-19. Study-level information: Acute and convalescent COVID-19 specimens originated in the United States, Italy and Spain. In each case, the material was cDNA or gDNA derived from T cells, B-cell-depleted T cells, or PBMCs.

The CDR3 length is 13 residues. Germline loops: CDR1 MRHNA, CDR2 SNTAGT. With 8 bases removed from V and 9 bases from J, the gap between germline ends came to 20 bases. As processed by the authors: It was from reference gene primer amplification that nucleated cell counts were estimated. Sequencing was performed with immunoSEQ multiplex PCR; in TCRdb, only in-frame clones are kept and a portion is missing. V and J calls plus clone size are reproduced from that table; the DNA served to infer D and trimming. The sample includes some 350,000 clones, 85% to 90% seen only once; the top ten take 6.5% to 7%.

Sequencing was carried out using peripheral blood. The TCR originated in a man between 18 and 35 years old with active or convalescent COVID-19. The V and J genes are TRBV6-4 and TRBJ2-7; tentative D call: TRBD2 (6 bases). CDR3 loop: CASPSGLKDGQYF. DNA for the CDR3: TGTGCCAGCCCGTCGGGACTCAAGGACGGGCAGTACTTC.